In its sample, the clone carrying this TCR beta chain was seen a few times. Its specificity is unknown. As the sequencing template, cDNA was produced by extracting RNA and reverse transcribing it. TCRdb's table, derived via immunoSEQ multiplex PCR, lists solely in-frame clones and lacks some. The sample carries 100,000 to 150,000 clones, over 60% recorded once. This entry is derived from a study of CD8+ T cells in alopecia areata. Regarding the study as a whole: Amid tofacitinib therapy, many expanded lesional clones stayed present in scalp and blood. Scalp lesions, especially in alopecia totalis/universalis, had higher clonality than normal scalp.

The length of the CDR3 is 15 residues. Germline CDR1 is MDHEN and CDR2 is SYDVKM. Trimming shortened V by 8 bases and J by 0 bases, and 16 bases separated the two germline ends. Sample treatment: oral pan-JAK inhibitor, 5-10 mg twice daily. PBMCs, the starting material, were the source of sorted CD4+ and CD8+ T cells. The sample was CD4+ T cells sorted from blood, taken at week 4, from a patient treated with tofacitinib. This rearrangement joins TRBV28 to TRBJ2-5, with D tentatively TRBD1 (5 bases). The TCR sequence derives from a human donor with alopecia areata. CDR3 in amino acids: CASGPLGANQETQYF. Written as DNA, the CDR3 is TGTGCCAGCGGACCTCTAGGGGCGAACCAAGAGACCCAGTACTTC.